This T cell receptor beta chain stems from a study of cytomegalovirus exposure and HLA in healthy donors. The CDR3 extends over 13 amino acids. With 60 Vbeta and 13 Jbeta primers, the PCR was carried out. The table came from immunoSEQ multiplex PCR; TCRdb's copy has only in-frame clones and leaves some out. The sample holds about 43,000 clones; around 62% are singletons and the top ten take about 8.5%. The chain employs TRBV21-1 and TRBJ2-1; no DNA check was done on the table's D call, TRBD2. TRBV21-1 is a pseudogene. This sequence was found in a human donor in good health. The specimen was PBMCs. The CDR3, as DNA: TGTGCCAGCAGCAAAGGCGGGGGCAATGAGCAGTTCTTC. Protein: CASSKGGGNEQFF.